This T cell receptor beta chain was obtained from a study of vaccination and CD4 T cells after COVID-19. Sequence data for DNA of cultured CD4+ T cells were generated by the Oncomine TCR Beta short-read assay. TCRdb re-called the PCR reads with MiXCR, one entry per CDR3 protein. Altogether 9,000 to 13,000 distinct CDR3 sequences are present, around three fifths being singletons, with the ten largest covering roughly 27%. Germline assignment: CDR1 MNHEY and CDR2 SMNVEV (reference sequence). The CDR3 extends over 15 amino acids. The ends lost 5 bases at V and 1 base at J; junction bases unmatched: 6. Overall study findings and caveats: For SARS-CoV-2-reactive clonotypes, the median went from approximately 21 to 38, a nonsignificant increase.

Treatment defined: roughly ten-day PBMC culture with coronavirus spike peptide pools or control peptides (ViraFEST assay). Peptide pools at around 9.1 ug/ml, together with 8.5 to 10 IU/ml IL-2, were added to cultures of two million PBMCs per well. This clonotype was seen more than once but under ten times. Its antigen is unidentified. The clonotype was recovered from a human donor who had recovered from COVID-19. Sample: CD4+ T cells from blood, cultured in vitro, taken before SARS-CoV-2 vaccination. The V call is TRBV27, the J call TRBJ2-5, with 8 bases matching TRBD1. The CDR3 sequence is CASSTTGASQETQYF. In nucleotides, the CDR3 is TGTGCCAGCAGTACGACAGGGGCGAGCCAAGAGACCCAGTACTTC.